The text below deals with one T cell receptor beta chain. The antigen it recognizes is unknown. There are no base qualities to consult, and no much larger clone falls within one base. This sample is drawn from a study of blood T cell repertoires in COVID-19 (dated by TCRdb to 2020 to 2022). Turning to the overall study: The collaborator samples originated in the United States, Italy and Spain and spanned the acute and convalescent phases of COVID-19. The prospective study material was composed of cDNA or gDNA derived from T cells, B-cell-depleted T cells, or PBMCs. The dataset comprised deeply sampled blood TCRbeta repertoires from subjects exposed to, actively infected with, or recovered from COVID-19. The repertoires were released in a freely available public database meant as a resource for research on the immune response to SARS-CoV-2. The samples were drawn from two sources: the first 160 participants of the ongoing ImmuneRACE study, and fewer than 1,500 subjects contributed by 6 global collaborators. The sample metadata nearly always contained a de-identified subject ID, COVID-19 status, age in years and sex. Where available, HLA class I and class II types were taken from metadata supplied by the sample provider and were not determined by assay-based typing. Overall results and qualifications from the work: The quantity of clinical and demographic metadata differed by source and by participant and was supplied without curation.

TCRbeta CDR3 regions were amplified from genomic DNA by means of the immunoSEQ Assay, a bias-controlled multiplex PCR. Regarding the original processing steps: The number of nucleated cells in each sample was estimated by amplification of reference gene primers within the assay. To quantify the absolute abundance of each unique TCRbeta CDR3 rearrangement, sequence reads were collapsed and filtered. For each sample, productive Simpson clonality was calculated as the square root of Simpson's diversity index across productive rearrangements. As stored in TCRdb, this immuneACCESS dataset retains in-frame rearrangements with V and J assigned. A fraction of the clones does not appear; measured against another copy, unresolved V genes explain less than half of the discrepancy, and the remainder lacks a known reason. The V and J calls and the clone size are those of that table, but D and trimming were determined from the DNA. The sample table holds roughly 300,000 clones, of which more than 85% were seen once. Roughly 18% of the sample is held by the ten biggest clonotypes.

For CDR1 and CDR2, the germline V gene lists SGHTA and FQGNSA. From cysteine to phenylalanine, the CDR3 is 14 amino acids long. The kept DNA is CDR3 alone, 42 bases in frame from the first base. V is clipped by 5 bases and J by 8 bases, and the sequence between their germline boundaries is 18 bases long. Enrolling through a virtual design, the prospective study's participants ranged in age from roughly 18 to 89 years and lived across 24 United States geographic areas. In the prospective study, participants were assigned to cohorts based on the clinical history participants reported in a screening survey and a study questionnaire. For ImmuneRACE Cohort 3, a participant was defined as recovered based on two consecutive negative NP/OP PCR tests, clearance by a healthcare professional, or resolution of symptoms. Mobile phlebotomists in the prospective study collected whole blood, serum and a nasopharyngeal or oropharyngeal swab from every participant. Additional blood draws and questionnaires over an approximately two-month period could optionally be provided by prospective study participants. Before DNA extraction, prospective study blood samples were shipped either frozen or at room temperature.

The chain couples TRBV7-2 to TRBJ1-2; possibly the D gene is TRBD1, per 6 matching bases. The receptor's source is a woman in her twenties or thirties who had recovered from COVID-19. Sequencing was done on a sample of PBMCs or T cells enriched from blood (not recorded which). The CDR3 region: CASSPGQTRAGYTF. The DNA sequence is given as TGTGCCAGCAGCCCAGGACAGACCCGGGCGGGCTACACCTTC. The entire variable domain, with the stretches around the CDR3 drawn from the reference TRBV7-2 and TRBJ1-2 proteins, is GAGVSQSPSNKVTEKGKDVELRCDPISGHTALYWYRQSLGQGLEFLIYFQGNSAPDKSGLPSDRFSAERTGGSVSTLTIQRTQQEDSAVYLCASSPGQTRAGYTFGSGTRLTVV.